Shown below are 18 T cell receptor beta chains from a single sample sequenced in a study of cytomegalovirus exposure and HLA in healthy donors. Researchers ran the PCR with 60 Vbeta and 13 Jbeta primers. Sequencing used immunoSEQ multiplex PCR; TCRdb keeps in-frame clones, though not all of them. The table has over 120,000 clones, around 74% seen once; the top ten hold approximately 4.3%. The sample consisted of PBMCs. Receptors originate from a man aged 18 to 30 in good health and CMV-seropositive.

The chain has TRBV28 and TRBJ1-4; D may be TRBD1 (5 bases). Germline CDR1 is MDHEN and CDR2 is SYDVKM. The V end lost 3 bases, the J end lost 4 bases, and 9 bases lay between the germline ends. There are 14 residues in the CDR3. The CDR3 coding sequence is TGTGCCAGCAGTTTGGCGGGGGTTAATGAAAAACTGTTTTTT. This codes for CASSLAGVNEKLFF.

The chain joins TRBV19 to TRBJ2-5; 9 bases are a match to TRBD1. With 7 bases clipped from V and 3 bases from J, the junction kept 3 bases outside the gene matches. Germline assignment: CDR1 LNHDA and CDR2 SQIVND (reference sequence). The CDR3 covers 13 residues. The DNA of the CDR3 is TGTGCCAGTACAGACAGGGGGGAAGAGACCCAGTACTTC. This codes for CASTDRGEETQYF.

The chain uses TRBV5-4 and TRBJ2-7, with TRBD1 identical over 8 bases. The V segment lost 4 bases and the J segment 3 bases; nucleotides outside the gene matches: 6. There are 14 residues in the CDR3. Germline assignment: CDR1 SGHNT and CDR2 YYREEE (reference sequence). The CDR3 protein is CASSEGQARYEQYF. As DNA, the CDR3 is TGTGCCAGCAGCGAGGGACAGGCCCGCTACGAGCAGTACTTC.

This clone appeared a single time. The V and J genes are TRBV7-2 and TRBJ2-3; D is unresolved. In germline, CDR1 is SGHTA, CDR2 FQGNSA. Deletions cut 5 bases from V and 10 bases from J, with 10 bases between. The CDR3 loop spans 11 amino acids. CDR3 DNA sequence: TGTGCCAGCAGCACTCTAGTACCGCAGTATTTT. This sequence encodes CASSTLVPQYF.

The rearrangement uses TRBV9 and TRBJ2-3; D is undetermined. The CDR3 has 15 amino acids. V lost 0 bases, J lost 0 bases, and 8 bases lay in between. Germline loops: CDR1 SGDLS, CDR2 YYNGEE. The DNA for the CDR3 is TGTGCCAGCAGCGTAGCGGGTACTAGCACAGATACGCAGTATTTT. It is translated as CASSVAGTSTDTQYF.

In its sample, this clone was seen once. The gene calls are TRBV27 and TRBJ2-3; 13 bases agree with TRBD2. CDR3 length: 16 amino acids. V was pared by 4 bases and J by 4 bases, with 5 bases of the junction left unmatched. Germline V gene data show CDR1 as MNHEY and CDR2 as SMNVEV (reference sequence). CDR3 amino acids: CASSSGLAGLADTQYF. The CDR3 DNA is TGTGCCAGCAGTTCGGGACTAGCGGGATTGGCAGATACGCAGTATTTT.

The chain has TRBV5-1 and TRBJ1-4; D not certain. This CDR3 spans 14 amino acids. The V end was cut by 0 bases, the J end by 3 bases, with 6 bases between. CDR1 and CDR2 (germline): SGHRS, YFSETQ. The DNA for the CDR3 is TGCGCCAGCAGCTTGGACATTGCTAATGAAAAACTGTTTTTT. It specifies CASSLDIANEKLFF.

The sample holds one count of this clone. The gene calls are TRBV19 and TRBJ2-7; TRBD1 aligns across 10 bases. Per the germline V gene, CDR1 is LNHDA and CDR2 is SQIVND (reference sequence). The CDR3 is 15 residues long. Trimming cost V 3 bases and J 6 bases; bases outside gene matches: 8. DNA for the CDR3: TGTGCCAGTAGTATGGAGGGACAGGGGAACGGCGAGCAGTACTTC. This gives the protein CASSMEGQGNGEQYF.

V usage is TRBV2 and J usage is TRBJ2-2; TRBD2 matches 11 bases. J gave up 7 bases and V 4 bases, and 5 bases lay outside the gene matches. Germline V gene lookup returns CDR1 SNHLY and CDR2 FYNNEI. The CDR3 spans 15 residues. CDR3 amino acids: CASSALAGGGGELFF. The DNA for the CDR3 is TGTGCCAGCAGTGCCCTAGCGGGGGGAGGCGGGGAGCTGTTTTTT.

Remarks on this clone: This sample also contains other DNA sequences that code for the same CDR3. This chain uses TRBV6-5 with TRBJ1-2, with 8 bases identical to TRBD1. The V and J ends lost 11 bases and 6 bases, in that order; junction bases with no gene match: 8. Germline V gives CDR1 MNHEY, CDR2 SVGAGI. The CDR3 is 12 amino acids. The DNA for the CDR3 is TGTGCCTGCTGCAGGGGGCAGGATGGCTACACCTTC. Encoded protein: CACCRGQDGYTF.

This chain connects TRBV29-1 to TRBJ1-1; 9 bases align to TRBD1. V lost 5 bases, J lost 0 bases, and 4 bases stayed unmatched. The germline V gene has CDR1 SQVTM and CDR2 ANQGSEA. CDR3 length: 14 residues. The DNA of the CDR3 is TGCAGCGTTCGACGACAGGGGGTGAACACTGAAGCTTTCTTT. This gives the protein CSVRRQGVNTEAFF.

A few counts support this clone. V and J are TRBV5-1 and TRBJ1-4, with 7 positions matching TRBD1. V lost 1 base to trimming and J lost 5 bases; unmatched junction nucleotides: 2. The germline CDR1 and CDR2 sequences are SGHRS and YFSETQ. CDR3 size: 14 residues. As DNA, the CDR3 is TGCGCCAGCAGCTTGTTACAGGGGAATGAAAAACTGTTTTTT. Amino acid sequence: CASSLLQGNEKLFF.

The sample holds a few counts of this clone. The rearrangement uses TRBV7-9 and TRBJ1-1, with unresolved D. This CDR3 spans 12 amino acids. V gave up 2 bases and J gave up 6 bases, with 7 bases separating them. From germline, CDR1 is SEHNR and CDR2 FQNEAQ (reference sequence). CDR3 residues: CASSLSLSEAFF. For the CDR3, the DNA is TGTGCCAGCAGCTTAAGCCTCTCTGAAGCTTTCTTT.

The rearrangement joins TRBV19 to TRBJ1-5; D is unresolved. Germline CDR1 LNHDA, CDR2 SQIVND (reference sequence). The CDR3 length is 12 residues. The ends were cut back, 3 bases at V and 5 bases at J, with 5 bases in the middle. The CDR3, as DNA: TGTGCCAGTAGTATTCAGGATCAGCCCCAGCATTTT. As protein: CASSIQDQPQHF.

In DNA, the CDR3 is TGTGCCAGCGGGGGACTAGCGCAAGAGACCCAGTACTTC. It translates to CASGGLAQETQYF. The chain uses TRBV9 and TRBJ2-5, with 10 nucleotides matching TRBD2. Germline V gives CDR1 SGDLS, CDR2 YYNGEE. Trimming cost V 7 bases and J 2 bases; bases outside gene matches: 2. The CDR3 is 13 residues long.

The chain couples TRBV9 to TRBJ1-1; D remains ambiguous. Germline V CDR1 and CDR2: SGDLS, YYNGEE. Trimming removed 1 base from V and 0 bases from J, with 7 bases in between. This CDR3 has 14 residues. CDR3 coding DNA: TGTGCCAGCAGCGTACGGGGATTGAACACTGAAGCTTTCTTT. This gives the protein CASSVRGLNTEAFF.

The V gene is TRBV28, the J gene TRBJ1-5; possibly TRBD1 for D (5 bases). The germline gives CDR1 MDHEN, CDR2 SYDVKM. Trimming shortened V by 8 bases and J by 4 bases, and 18 bases separated the two germline ends. The CDR3 length is 15 residues. Here the CDR3 DNA reads TGTGCCAGCCGCTTCCAGGGATTGAGTAATCAGCCCCAGCATTTT. Translation gives CASRFQGLSNQPQHF.

The chain uses TRBV4-3 and TRBJ2-7; maybe TRBD1 (5 bases). Trimming took 0 bases from V and 2 from J, leaving 8 bases between them. This CDR3 region has 14 residues. CDR1 and CDR2 (germline): LGHNA, YSLEER. CDR3 coding DNA: TGCGCCAGCAGCCAAGACGCAGGGACCTACGAGCAGTACTTC. The encoded protein is CASSQDAGTYEQYF.